The rows below give T cell receptor beta chains drawn from one sample of a study of blood T cell repertoires in COVID-19. Clones were sequenced by immunoSEQ multiplex PCR, and TCRdb holds only the in-frame ones, with some missing. The repertoire consists of more than 100,000 clones, with around three quarters occurring once and the leading ten covering under 20%. Sequenced: peripheral blood. These receptors were collected from a man between 60 and 75 years old with active or convalescent COVID-19. Each CDR3 is given with its conserved first and last residue. The D gene is left open where the match is weak. Not all rows give a size; the values are once, few, many and, for expanded clones, a class.

V: TRBV6-5
size: -
D: TRBD1
J: TRBJ1-1
CDR3: CASRRQGAMNTEAFF
DNA: TGTGCCAGCAGAAGACAGGGGGCGATGAACACTGAAGCTTTCTTT

V: TRBV7-9
size: -
D: TRBD1
J: TRBJ1-1
CDR3: CASNPRPGQGMAEAFF
DNA: TGTGCCAGCAACCCCCGACCGGGACAGGGGATGGCTGAAGCTTTCTTT

V: TRBV20-1
size: -
D: -
J: TRBJ2-7
CDR3: CSASRPGEIYEQYF
DNA: TGCAGTGCTAGTAGGCCGGGAGAAATCTACGAGCAGTACTTC

V: TRBV18
size: -
D: -
J: TRBJ2-7
CDR3: CASSAAGYEQYF
DNA: TGTGCCAGCTCTGCCGCCGGCTACGAGCAGTACTTC

V: TRBV12-3/TRBV12-4
size: few
D: -
J: TRBJ2-2
CDR3: CASSLVGRGELFF
DNA: TGTGCCAGCAGTTTGGTGGGCAGGGGGGAGCTGTTTTTT

V: TRBV28
size: -
D: -
J: TRBJ1-1
CDR3: CASMTYSMNTEAFF
DNA: TGTGCCAGCATGACCTACAGCATGAACACTGAAGCTTTCTTT

V: TRBV5-6
size: -
D: TRBD2
J: TRBJ2-5
CDR3: CASSSLTSGKETQYF
DNA: TGTGCCAGCAGCTCCCTGACTAGCGGGAAAGAGACCCAGTACTTC

V: TRBV4-2
size: -
D: TRBD2
J: TRBJ2-5
CDR3: CASSQDRASGESRETQYF
DNA: TGTGCCAGCAGCCAAGATCGGGCTAGCGGGGAGAGCCGGGAGACCCAGTACTTC

V: TRBV19
size: -
D: TRBD1
J: TRBJ2-7
CDR3: CASSIVLTGGNEQYF
DNA: TGTGCCAGTAGTATAGTCTTGACAGGGGGAAACGAGCAGTACTTC

V: TRBV7-2
size: -
D: TRBD2
J: TRBJ2-1
CDR3: CASSLDAAGGRRSYNEQFF
DNA: TGTGCCAGCAGCTTAGATGCAGCGGGAGGGCGACGGTCCTACAATGAGCAGTTCTTC

V: TRBV29-1
size: -
D: -
J: TRBJ2-1
CDR3: CSVEDRVVREQFF
DNA: TGCAGCGTTGAAGATCGGGTAGTGAGGGAGCAGTTCTTC

V: TRBV19
size: -
D: -
J: TRBJ2-1
CDR3: CASRTYVGLYNEQFF
DNA: TGTGCCAGTAGGACCTACGTGGGCCTCTACAATGAGCAGTTCTTC

V: TRBV14
size: -
D: TRBD1
J: TRBJ1-4
CDR3: CASSQGDRGNEKLFF
DNA: TGTGCCAGCAGCCAAGGGGACAGGGGTAATGAAAAACTGTTTTTT

V: TRBV12-5
size: many
D: TRBD2
J: TRBJ2-7
CDR3: CASGLSHGAGELYEQYF
DNA: TGTGCTAGTGGTTTGTCACACGGGGCGGGAGAACTCTACGAGCAGTACTTC

V: TRBV5-1
size: -
D: -
J: TRBJ1-1
CDR3: CASSLANTEAFF
DNA: TGCGCCAGCAGTCTAGCGAACACTGAAGCTTTCTTT

V: TRBV19
size: -
D: -
J: TRBJ2-1
CDR3: CASSMGAHYSYNEQFF
DNA: TGTGCCAGTAGTATGGGAGCGCATTACTCCTACAATGAGCAGTTCTTC

V: TRBV5-5
size: -
D: TRBD1
J: TRBJ1-4
CDR3: CASNSGQQLRLFF
DNA: TGTGCCAGCAACTCGGGACAGCAGCTGAGACTGTTTTTT

V: TRBV2
size: -
D: TRBD1
J: TRBJ1-4
CDR3: CASSDRGSLANEKLFF
DNA: TGTGCCAGCAGTGACAGGGGGAGTCTTGCTAATGAAAAACTGTTTTTT

V: TRBV5-1
size: -
D: TRBD1
J: TRBJ2-2
CDR3: CASNSYPPRQGVDTGELFF
DNA: TGCGCCAGCAACTCCTACCCCCCGCGACAGGGGGTGGACACCGGGGAGCTGTTTTTT

V: TRBV6-2/TRBV6-3
size: few
D: -
J: TRBJ2-7
CDR3: CASSYTGHSYEQYF
DNA: TGTGCCAGCAGTTACACGGGACACTCCTACGAGCAGTACTTC

V: TRBV5-1
size: -
D: TRBD2
J: TRBJ2-3
CDR3: CASSLEVAGAGDTQYF
DNA: TGCGCCAGCAGCTTGGAGGTAGCGGGAGCAGGTGATACGCAGTATTTT

V: TRBV28
size: -
D: -
J: TRBJ1-6
CDR3: CASSPGTHNSPLHF
DNA: TGTGCCAGCAGTCCCGGGACACATAATTCACCCCTCCACTTT

V: TRBV20-1
size: -
D: -
J: TRBJ2-1
CDR3: CSALGGDFSFF
DNA: TGCAGTGCTCTTGGCGGGGACTTTTCTTTCTTC

V: TRBV12-3/TRBV12-4
size: -
D: -
J: TRBJ1-4
CDR3: CASRGLYGKLFF
DNA: TGTGCCAGCAGGGGACTCTACGGAAAACTGTTTTTT